The 27 T cell receptor beta chains below come from one sample, sequenced in a study of T cells after yellow fever vaccination (dated 2019 in TCRdb). According to the study, the label for this sample's treatment or condition signals: live attenuated yellow fever vaccine strain. Library prep was done by 5' RACE. The sequencer was an Illumina NovaSeq 6000. TCRdb handled the public reads itself, with Q25 trimming in fastp and clone calling in MiXCR, and kept productive beta chains. CDR3 protein duplicates are merged, each entry listing the most common genes and DNA. This sample holds 100,000 to 150,000 distinct CDR3 sequences; almost 9% were observed only once. The leading ten clones occupy 30% to 50% of the sample. Sequenced here: CD8+ T cells sorted from PBMCs, sampled on the day of the yellow fever booster vaccination. Receptors were obtained from a man younger than 30 who received the YFV17D yellow fever vaccine.

This clonotype was seen at least ten times. This sequence joins TRBV29-1 and TRBJ1-1; tentative D call: TRBD1 (5 bases). V gave up 5 bases and J gave up 4 bases, with 20 bases separating them. In germline, CDR1 is SQVTM, CDR2 ANQGSEA. The CDR3 runs 15 residues. CDR3 residues: CSVSSGAPASTEAFF. The CDR3 coding sequence is TGCAGCGTTTCCTCCGGGGCCCCGGCAAGCACTGAAGCTTTCTTT. Full variable domain (missing parts from reference TRBV29-1 and TRBJ1-1): SAVISQKPSRDICQRGTSLTIQCQVDSQVTMMFWYRQQPGQSLTLIATANQGSEATYESGFVIDKFPISRPNLTFSTLTVSNMSPEDSSIYLCSVSSGAPASTEAFFGQGTRLTVV.

This clonotype was seen many times. For the CDR3, the DNA is TGCAGCCCCCTTTACCACAATGAGCAGTTCTTC. It specifies CSPLYHNEQFF. J is TRBJ2-1 and V is TRBV29-1; D is unresolved. Germline CDR1 SQVTM, CDR2 ANQGSEA. The ends were cut back, 8 bases at V and 5 bases at J, with 10 bases in the middle. This CDR3 has 11 residues.

This clonotype turned up a few times. This chain joins TRBV20-1 and TRBJ2-2, with 9 bases matching TRBD1. Germline loops: CDR1 DFQATT, CDR2 SNEGSKA (reference sequence). The CDR3 is 18 amino acids. Unmatched junction bases numbered 9, after V lost 0 bases and J lost 1 base. The CDR3 region is CSARDSLGQGWNTGELFF. As DNA, the CDR3 is TGCAGTGCTAGAGATTCCTTGGGACAGGGATGGAACACCGGGGAGCTGTTTTTT.

The sample holds many counts of this clonotype. The genes are TRBV27 and TRBJ1-5; D is perhaps TRBD1 (5 bases). CDR3 length: 15 amino acids. The V end was cut by 0 bases, the J end by 7 bases, with 13 bases between. CDR1 and CDR2 from the germline V gene are MNHEY and SMNVEV (reference sequence). In nucleotides, the CDR3 is TGTGCCAGCAGTTTATCAGGGCAGGGAGAACAGCCCCAGCATTTT. Encoded protein: CASSLSGQGEQPQHF.

This clonotype appeared a few times. The chain is built from TRBV12-3 or TRBV12-4 and TRBJ2-5; D may correspond to TRBD1 or TRBD2 (5 bases each). V lost 5 bases and J 2 bases, leaving 12 bases between the germline ends. The CDR3 has 14 residues. The CDR3 spells CASSPGTGQETQYF. DNA of the CDR3: TGTGCCAGCAGTCCTGGGACGGGGCAAGAGACCCAGTACTTC.

J is TRBJ2-2 and V is TRBV2; perhaps TRBD2 as D (6 bases). The CDR3 runs 17 residues. Germline CDR1 reads SNHLY; CDR2 reads FYNNEI. V was shortened by 3 bases and J by 3 bases, with 17 bases between the two germline ends. CDR3 bases: TGTGCCAGCAGTGAGGAGAGGGAGCGGGTCTACACCGGGGAGCTGTTTTTT. Protein sequence: CASSEERERVYTGELFF.

This clonotype was picked up a small number of times. The chain recombines TRBV7-6 with TRBJ2-1, with 7 bases lining up with TRBD2. CDR3 length: 17 amino acids. Germline V CDR1 and CDR2: SGHVS, FNYEAQ. Losses at the gene ends were 1 base for V and 7 bases for J; bases not matched to a gene: 13. CDR3 sequence reads: CASSLGPPAGNWNEQFF. Written as DNA, the CDR3 is TGTGCCAGCAGCTTAGGTCCTCCAGCGGGGAATTGGAATGAGCAGTTCTTC.

This chain links TRBV6-1 with TRBJ2-7; D is perhaps TRBD2 (6 bases). The V end lost 8 bases, the J end lost 5 bases, and 13 bases lay between the germline ends. This CDR3 region has 12 residues. The germline CDR1 and CDR2 sequences are MNHNS and SASEGT. The CDR3 sequence: CASGGIPHEQYV. The CDR3 coding sequence is TGTGCCAGCGGCGGGATCCCCCACGAGCAGTACGTC.

There are a few counts of this clonotype. This chain links TRBV3-1 with TRBJ2-1, with TRBD1 matching 7 bases. J lost 14 bases, V lost 5 bases, and 15 bases had no gene match. Germline assignment: CDR1 LGHDT and CDR2 YNNKEL (reference sequence). This CDR3 has 14 amino acids. This CDR3 reads CASSARDRVWVKFF. The CDR3, as DNA: TGTGCCAGCAGCGCCAGAGACAGGGTTTGGGTAAAGTTCTTC.

The chain is built from TRBV24-1 and TRBJ2-3, with TRBD2 matching 10 bases. Germline CDR1 reads KGHDR; CDR2 reads SFDVKD. V dropped 3 bases and J dropped 4; count of bases not matched to a gene: 6. The CDR3 covers 16 residues. CDR3 loop: CATSDPTSGEADTQYF. For the CDR3, the DNA is TGTGCCACCAGTGATCCCACTAGCGGGGAGGCAGATACGCAGTATTTT.

There are many counts of this clonotype. The chain is built from TRBV12-3 or TRBV12-4 and TRBJ2-7; D possibly corresponds to TRBD2 (6 bases). CDR3 size: 11 residues. Trimming took 1 base from V and 9 from J, leaving 7 bases between them. Here the CDR3 reads CASSLGGGQYF. The DNA for the CDR3 is TGTGCCAGCAGTTTAGGGGGAGGGCAGTACTTC.

There are a few counts of this clonotype. The V and J genes are TRBV19 and TRBJ2-2; 8 nucleotides align to TRBD1. Germline assignment: CDR1 LNHDA and CDR2 SQIVND (reference sequence). CDR3 length: 15 residues. V shed 5 bases and J 5 bases; nucleotides not matched to a gene: 7. The chain's CDR3 is CASSPRDRRTGELFF. CDR3 nucleotides: TGTGCCAGTAGTCCAAGGGACAGGAGAACCGGGGAGCTGTTTTTT.

This clonotype was observed a handful of times. The V call is TRBV29-1, the J call TRBJ1-4, with D unclear. V was pared by 6 bases and J by 6 bases, with 5 bases between. Germline assignment: CDR1 SQVTM and CDR2 ANQGSEA. The CDR3 sequence is 10 residues long. CDR3 residues: CSVRDEKLFF. The CDR3 bases are TGCAGCGTGCGGGATGAAAAACTGTTTTTT.

A few counts support this clonotype. V usage is TRBV6-2 or TRBV6-3 and J usage is TRBJ2-7; 10 bases match TRBD1. The CDR3 is 14 amino acids. Germline CDR1 and CDR2: MNHEY and SVGEGT. With V trimmed by 4 bases and J by 2 bases, 2 bases remained unmatched. CDR3: CASSWDRGPYEQYV. The DNA of the CDR3 is TGTGCCAGCAGTTGGGACAGGGGACCCTACGAGCAGTACGTC.

This chain links TRBV29-1 with TRBJ1-2; D remains unclear. Germline CDR1 is SQVTM and CDR2 is ANQGSEA. The CDR3 length is 13 residues. V lost 4 bases and J lost 2, with 11 bases in between. CDR3 amino acids: CSVVISENYGYTF. In nucleotides, the CDR3 is TGCAGCGTTGTAATTTCAGAAAACTATGGCTACACCTTC.

This chain links TRBV7-2 with TRBJ2-1; 7 bases match TRBD1. CDR1 and CDR2 (germline): SGHTA, FQGNSA. V was clipped by 2 bases and J by 6 bases; unmatched bases: 7. This CDR3 has 15 residues. CDR3 sequence: CASSLTRQGINEQFF. CDR3 sequence (DNA): TGTGCCAGCAGCTTAACCAGACAGGGTATCAATGAGCAGTTCTTC. Full variable domain (outside the CDR3, taken from reference TRBV7-2 and TRBJ2-1): GAGVSQSPSNKVTEKGKDVELRCDPISGHTALYWYRQSLGQGLEFLIYFQGNSAPDKSGLPSDRFSAERTGGSVSTLTIQRTQQEDSAVYLCASSLTRQGINEQFFGPGTRLTVL.

This clonotype has more than one count but fewer than ten. CDR3 sequence: CASSLEPGNTIYF. CDR3 bases: TGTGCCAGCAGCTTAGAACCGGGAAACACCATATATTTT. V and J are TRBV7-2 and TRBJ1-3; D is uncertain. Germline lookup yields CDR1 SGHTA and CDR2 FQGNSA. The length of the CDR3 is 13 residues. Trimming cost V 1 base and J 4 bases, with 5 bases left between them.

This clonotype has only a few counts. The J gene is TRBJ2-7, the V gene TRBV13, with D maybe TRBD1 (6 bases). CDR1 is PRHDT, CDR2 FYEKMQ, per germline (reference sequence). The CDR3 runs 13 residues. The V end was cut by 3 bases, the J end by 3 bases, with 9 bases between. CDR3 in DNA: TGTGCCAGCAGCTTGAGAGGGGGCTACGAGCAGTACTTC. Translation gives CASSLRGGYEQYF.

The V and J genes are TRBV7-9 and TRBJ2-5; D is perhaps TRBD2 (6 bases). This CDR3 comprises 14 residues. In germline, CDR1 is SEHNR, CDR2 FQNEAQ (reference sequence). DNA for the CDR3: TGTGCAGCCGGAGGGCAGGGATACCAAGAGACCCAGTACTTC. It codes for CAAGGQGYQETQYF.

The rearrangement links TRBV19 to TRBJ2-2; 9 nucleotides agree with TRBD2. This CDR3 is 16 amino acids long. The germline V gene encodes CDR1 LNHDA and CDR2 SQIVND (reference sequence). The V gene end was trimmed by 7 bases and the J gene end by 8 bases; junction bases not matched to a gene: 14. CDR3: CASTPFPQRGVGELFF. CDR3 bases: TGTGCCAGTACCCCATTCCCCCAGCGGGGGGTAGGGGAGCTGTTTTTT. The whole variable domain, filled in from reference TRBV19 and TRBJ2-2, reads DGGITQSPKYLFRKEGQNVTLSCEQNLNHDAMYWYRQDPGQGLRLIYYSQIVNDFQKGDIAEGYSVSREKKESFPLTVTSAQKNPTAFYLCASTPFPQRGVGELFFGEGSRLTVL.

In this sample, this clonotype turned up a few times. V and J are TRBV2 and TRBJ2-5; TRBD2 matches 9 bases. Looked up from germline, CDR1 is SNHLY and CDR2 is FYNNEI. The CDR3 is 13 residues long. The trim removed 6 bases at V and 3 bases at J, leaving 2 bases unmatched. CDR3 nucleotides: TGTGCCAGCAGCCGACTAGCGGAAGAGACCCAGTACTTC. It encodes CASSRLAEETQYF.

This clonotype was seen a handful of times. V usage is TRBV7-8 and J usage is TRBJ2-7; the D gene is possibly TRBD1 (6 bases). The germline V gene encodes CDR1 SGHVS and CDR2 FQNEAQ. The CDR3 is 15 residues long. The germline V and J ends were trimmed by 5 bases and 0 bases, with 14 bases remaining between them. The CDR3 reads CASSQHQGPSYEQYF. CDR3 bases: TGTGCCAGCAGCCAGCACCAGGGGCCCTCCTACGAGCAGTACTTC.

This clonotype was counted a few times. The chain recombines TRBV7-9 with TRBJ2-1; no clear D gene. V lost 5 bases and J lost 10, with 12 bases in between. CDR3 length: 12 amino acids. CDR1 and CDR2 (germline): SEHNR, FQNEAQ (reference sequence). CDR3 sequence reads: CASSPTSLEQFF. CDR3 bases: TGTGCCAGCAGCCCCACCTCGCTAGAGCAGTTCTTC.

The table lists this clonotype with a few counts. The genes are TRBV7-9 and TRBJ2-4; 7 positions agree with TRBD1. This CDR3 region has 14 residues. V trimming: 4 bases; J trimming: 6 bases; junction bases outside the gene matches: 6. The germline V gene has CDR1 SEHNR and CDR2 FQNEAQ (reference sequence). CDR3 sequence: CASSSLRGRNIQYF. CDR3 in DNA: TGTGCCAGCAGCTCCCTGAGGGGGCGAAACATTCAGTACTTC.

This clonotype has a handful of counts. The rearrangement links TRBV7-6 to TRBJ2-7, with D maybe TRBD1 (5 bases). Trimming pared 0 bases from V and 2 bases from J, leaving 17 bases between. In germline, CDR1 is SGHVS, CDR2 FNYEAQ. This CDR3 comprises 17 residues. In DNA, the CDR3 is TGTGCCAGCAGCTTAGCATTCGGCAGGGTCCTGCCCTACGAGCAGTACTTC. Protein product: CASSLAFGRVLPYEQYF.

This clonotype was counted many times. The chain joins TRBV29-1 to TRBJ1-3; D gene uncertain. The CDR3 runs 14 residues. From germline, CDR1 is SQVTM and CDR2 ANQGSEA. V was shortened by 7 bases and J by 3 bases, with 16 bases between the two germline ends. CDR3 sequence reads: CSGGWGTDGNTIYF. Written as DNA, the CDR3 is TGCAGCGGTGGGTGGGGTACCGATGGAAACACCATATATTTT.

The chain is built from TRBV11-2 and TRBJ1-6, with D perhaps matching TRBD1 (5 bases). CDR3 length equals 12 residues. The germline V and J ends were trimmed by 4 bases and 8 bases, with 6 bases remaining between them. Germline V gene sequence: CDR1 SGHAT, CDR2 FQNNGV. The CDR3 loop is CASSSGDSPLHF. CDR3 bases: TGTGCCAGCAGCTCGGGGGATTCACCCCTCCACTTT.